The entry below describes one TCR beta chain. These data originate in a study of blood T cell repertoires in COVID-19. Study at large: Italy, Spain and the United States were the sources of the convalescent and acute COVID-19 samples. In each case, the material was cDNA or gDNA derived from T cells, B-cell-depleted T cells, or PBMCs.

How the authors handled the data: Estimated nucleated cell counts came from reference gene primer amplification. Repertoires were generated with immunoSEQ multiplex PCR, while TCRdb's copy carries only in-frame clones and drops some. D and trimming come from the DNA, and the V and J calls and clone size come from that table. Seen here are a few hundred thousand clones, roughly 86% observed once, and the top ten hold 2% to 3%. V lost 5 bases, J lost 4 bases, and 8 bases stayed unmatched. The CDR3 covers 16 residues. Germline values: CDR1 MNHEY, CDR2 SMNVEV (reference sequence). The material sequenced was peripheral blood. The chain recombines TRBV27 with TRBJ2-2; 9 bases fit TRBD1. This receptor was identified in a woman aged 50 to 60 with acute or convalescent COVID-19. The CDR3 region is CASSDDRGLGTGELFF. The CDR3 nucleotides are TGTGCCAGCAGTGATGACAGGGGGTTGGGCACCGGGGAGCTGTTTTTT.